This paragraph covers one T cell receptor beta chain sequence. Antigen: not known. These data belong to a study of shared clonotypes between healthy human individuals. Findings of the study overall: Blood alone was sampled, and tissue repertoires likely differ. Estimated clonotype richness was generally higher in naive than memory subsets.

In the naive CD8 group, cells lacked CD45RO and were positively selected for CCR7, so terminally differentiated effector memory CD45RA+ cells were left out. TCRdb's copy holds only in-frame clones and misses some; the assay was immunoSEQ multiplex PCR. In the table there are roughly 2,000,000 clones, about 95% of which are singletons. The junction had 13 bases not matched to a gene; V was cut back by 5 bases and J by 1 base. The CDR3 covers 17 residues. Looked up from germline, CDR1 is LNHNV and CDR2 is YYDKDF (reference sequence). This TCR was recovered from a young man in good health. This chain uses TRBV15 with TRBJ2-7, with TRBD1 matching 8 bases. The sequenced sample was naive CD8+ T cells sorted from blood. CDR3 amino acids: CATSVTAGQGSSYEQYF. CDR3 in DNA: TGTGCCACCAGCGTCACCGCCGGACAGGGATCATCCTACGAGCAGTACTTC.